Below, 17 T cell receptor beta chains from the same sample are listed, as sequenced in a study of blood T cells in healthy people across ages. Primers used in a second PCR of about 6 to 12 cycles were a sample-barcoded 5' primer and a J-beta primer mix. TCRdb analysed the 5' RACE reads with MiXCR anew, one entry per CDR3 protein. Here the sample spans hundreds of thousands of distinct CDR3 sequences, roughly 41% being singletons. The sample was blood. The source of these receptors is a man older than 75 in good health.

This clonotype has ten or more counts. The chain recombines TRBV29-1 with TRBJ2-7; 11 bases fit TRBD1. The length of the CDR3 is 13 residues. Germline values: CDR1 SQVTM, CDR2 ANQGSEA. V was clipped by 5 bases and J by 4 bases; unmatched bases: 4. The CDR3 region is CSVTGQGVYEQYF. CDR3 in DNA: TGCAGCGTTACGGGACAGGGGGTATACGAGCAGTACTTC.

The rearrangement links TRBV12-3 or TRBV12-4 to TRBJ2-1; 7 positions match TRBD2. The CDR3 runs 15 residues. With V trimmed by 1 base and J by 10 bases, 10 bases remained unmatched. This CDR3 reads CASSLVAAGEREQFF. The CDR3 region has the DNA TGTGCCAGCAGTTTAGTCGCTGCGGGAGAACGAGAGCAGTTCTTC.

The CDR3 DNA reads as TGCGCCAGCAGCTTGGGGGGTAGCGGTGGCACAGATACGCAGTATTTT. The encoded protein is CASSLGGSGGTDTQYF. The genes are TRBV5-1 and TRBJ2-3; weak D call: TRBD2 (6 bases). V lost 0 bases and J 1 base, leaving 12 bases between the germline ends. The length of the CDR3 is 16 residues. Germline V gene sequence: CDR1 SGHRS, CDR2 YFSETQ.

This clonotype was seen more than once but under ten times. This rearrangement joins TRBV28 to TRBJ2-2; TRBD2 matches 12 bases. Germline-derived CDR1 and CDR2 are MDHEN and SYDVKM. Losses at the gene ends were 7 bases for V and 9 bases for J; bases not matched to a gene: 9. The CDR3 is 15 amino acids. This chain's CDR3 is CASIQTSGGRRELFF. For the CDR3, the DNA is TGTGCCAGCATTCAGACTAGCGGGGGACGGAGGGAGCTGTTTTTT.

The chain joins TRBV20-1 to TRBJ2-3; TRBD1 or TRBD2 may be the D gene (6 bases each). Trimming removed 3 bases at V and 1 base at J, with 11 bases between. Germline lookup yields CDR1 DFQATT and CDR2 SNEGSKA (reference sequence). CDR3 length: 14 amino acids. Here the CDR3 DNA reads TGCAGTGCTAGTCTGGGGGGCGGCACAGATACGCAGTATTTT. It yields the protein CSASLGGGTDTQYF.

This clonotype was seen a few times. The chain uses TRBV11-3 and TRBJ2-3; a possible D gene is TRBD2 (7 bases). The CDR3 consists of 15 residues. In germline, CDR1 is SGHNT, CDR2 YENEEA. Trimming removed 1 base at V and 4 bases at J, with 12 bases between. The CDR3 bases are TGTGCCAGCAGCTTAGGGGGGGGGCCGGCAGATACGCAGTATTTT. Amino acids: CASSLGGGPADTQYF.

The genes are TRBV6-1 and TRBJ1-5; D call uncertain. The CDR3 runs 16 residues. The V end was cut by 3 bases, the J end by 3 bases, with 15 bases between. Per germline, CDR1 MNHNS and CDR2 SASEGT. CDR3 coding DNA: TGTGCCAGCAGTGAGGGCGGAGGGTTGGTCAATCAGCCCCAGCATTTT. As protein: CASSEGGGLVNQPQHF.

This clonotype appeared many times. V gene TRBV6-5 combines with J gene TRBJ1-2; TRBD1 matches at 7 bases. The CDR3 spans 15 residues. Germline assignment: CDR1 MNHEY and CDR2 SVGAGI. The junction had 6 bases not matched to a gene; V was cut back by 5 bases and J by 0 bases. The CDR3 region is CASSRGTAANYGYTF. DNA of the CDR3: TGTGCCAGCAGTCGCGGGACAGCCGCTAACTATGGCTACACCTTC.

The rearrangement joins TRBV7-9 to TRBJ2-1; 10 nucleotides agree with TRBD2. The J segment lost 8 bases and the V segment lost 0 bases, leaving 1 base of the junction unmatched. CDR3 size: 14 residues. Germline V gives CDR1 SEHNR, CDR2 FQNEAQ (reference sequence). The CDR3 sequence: CASSLATSGDEQFF. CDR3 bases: TGTGCCAGCAGCTTAGCCACTAGCGGGGATGAGCAGTTCTTC.

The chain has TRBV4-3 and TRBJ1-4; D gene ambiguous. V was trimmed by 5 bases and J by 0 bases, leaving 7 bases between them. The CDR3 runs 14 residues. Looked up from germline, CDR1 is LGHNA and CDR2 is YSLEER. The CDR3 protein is CASSSGATNEKLFF. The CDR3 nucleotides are TGCGCCAGCAGCAGCGGGGCAACTAATGAAAAACTGTTTTTT.

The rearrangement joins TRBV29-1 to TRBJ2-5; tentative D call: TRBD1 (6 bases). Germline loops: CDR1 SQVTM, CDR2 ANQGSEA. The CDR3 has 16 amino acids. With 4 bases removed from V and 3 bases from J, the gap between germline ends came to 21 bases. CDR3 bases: TGCAGCGTTGTCCCCCCGATTGGGGGCGTAAAAGAGACCCAGTACTTC. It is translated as CSVVPPIGGVKETQYF.

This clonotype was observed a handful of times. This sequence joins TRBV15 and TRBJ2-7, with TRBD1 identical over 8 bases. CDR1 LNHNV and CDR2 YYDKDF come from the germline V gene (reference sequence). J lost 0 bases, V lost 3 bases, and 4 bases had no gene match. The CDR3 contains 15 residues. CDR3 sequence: CATSRTRGPSYEQYF. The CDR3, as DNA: TGTGCCACCAGCAGGACCAGGGGGCCCTCCTACGAGCAGTACTTC.

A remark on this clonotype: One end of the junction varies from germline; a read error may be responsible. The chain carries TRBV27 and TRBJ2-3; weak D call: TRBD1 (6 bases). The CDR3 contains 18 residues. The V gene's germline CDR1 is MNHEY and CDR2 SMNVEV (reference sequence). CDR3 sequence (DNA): TGCGCCAGCAGTTTAGCTACGCACAGGGTCGCTGGTCCAGATACGCAGTATTTT. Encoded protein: CASSLATHRVAGPDTQYF.

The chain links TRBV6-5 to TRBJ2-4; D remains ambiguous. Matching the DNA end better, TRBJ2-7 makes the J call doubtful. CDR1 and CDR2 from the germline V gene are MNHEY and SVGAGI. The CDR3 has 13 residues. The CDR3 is CASSYSINYEQYF. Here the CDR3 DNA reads TGTGCCAGCAGTTACTCGATCAATTACGAGCAGTACTTC.

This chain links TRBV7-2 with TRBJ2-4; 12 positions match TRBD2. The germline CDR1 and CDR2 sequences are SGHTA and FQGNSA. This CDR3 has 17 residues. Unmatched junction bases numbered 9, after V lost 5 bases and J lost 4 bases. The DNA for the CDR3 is TGTGCCAGCAGCCCGCCGGGACTAGCGGGCGAGAAAAACATTCAGTACTTC. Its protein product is CASSPPGLAGEKNIQYF. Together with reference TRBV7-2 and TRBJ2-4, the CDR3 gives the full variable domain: GAGVSQSPSNKVTEKGKDVELRCDPISGHTALYWYRQSLGQGLEFLIYFQGNSAPDKSGLPSDRFSAERTGGSVSTLTIQRTQQEDSAVYLCASSPPGLAGEKNIQYFGAGTRLSVL.

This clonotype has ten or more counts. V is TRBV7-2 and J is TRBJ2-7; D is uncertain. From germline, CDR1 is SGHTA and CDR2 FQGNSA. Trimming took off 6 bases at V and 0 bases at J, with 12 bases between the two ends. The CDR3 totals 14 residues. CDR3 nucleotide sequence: TGTGCCAGCAGTTGGACCCTAAGCTCCTACGAGCAGTACTTC. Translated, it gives CASSWTLSSYEQYF.

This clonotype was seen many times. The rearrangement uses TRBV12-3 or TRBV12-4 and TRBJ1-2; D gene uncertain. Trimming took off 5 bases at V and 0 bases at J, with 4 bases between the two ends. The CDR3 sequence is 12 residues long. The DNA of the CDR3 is TGTGCCAGCAGTGGTACTAACTATGGCTACACCTTC. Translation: CASSGTNYGYTF.